The rows below give T cell receptor beta chains drawn from one sample of a study of molecular identifiers for immune sequencing clone quantification. TCRdb ran MiXCR on the PCR reads and lists one entry per CDR3 protein. This table has approximately 320,000 distinct CDR3 sequences, roughly 24% appearing once. Sequenced material: naive CD8+ T cells from blood, with Jurkat cell RNA spiked in. All receptors come from a human donor in good health. Some libraries in this study had Jurkat cell RNA spiked in. CDR3s include the opening cysteine and the closing phenylalanine or tryptophan. Fields, in order: clone size, D gene, J gene, V gene, CDR3 DNA, CDR3 protein. D genes are given only for firm matches. A row's size may be missing; if present it is once, few, many or a size class.

abundance: few
d_gene: TRBD1
j_gene: TRBJ2-1
v_gene: TRBV19
CDR3nt: TGTGCCAGTAAGGGACAGGGGGCCTACAATGAGCAGTTCTTC
CDR3aa: CASKGQGAYNEQFF

abundance: few
d_gene: -
j_gene: TRBJ2-1
v_gene: TRBV24-1
CDR3nt: TGTGCCACCGGGACGGCAAATGAGCAGTTCTTC
CDR3aa: CATGTANEQFF

abundance: -
d_gene: -
j_gene: TRBJ2-2
v_gene: TRBV9
CDR3nt: TGTGCCAGCAGCGTAGCCGGTTGGACCCACGAGAACACCGGGGAGCTGTTTTTT
CDR3aa: CASSVAGWTHENTGELFF

abundance: few
d_gene: TRBD2
j_gene: TRBJ2-7
v_gene: TRBV4-3
CDR3nt: TGCGCCAGCAGCCAGCATGCAGCGGGGAGAAATTTAGGGGATTACGAGCAGTACTTC
CDR3aa: CASSQHAAGRNLGDYEQYF

abundance: -
d_gene: TRBD1
j_gene: TRBJ1-5
v_gene: TRBV29-1
CDR3nt: TGCAGCGTTGGAGGGGACAGCATTCAGCGCGAGCATTTT
CDR3aa: CSVGGDSIQREHF

abundance: few
d_gene: -
j_gene: TRBJ1-1
v_gene: TRBV7-2
CDR3nt: TGTGCCAGCAGGCCCCCCGGGGGGTGGGGCACTGAAGCTTTCTTT
CDR3aa: CASRPPGGWGTEAFF

abundance: -
d_gene: TRBD1
j_gene: TRBJ2-7
v_gene: TRBV19
CDR3nt: TGTGCCAGTAGTATAGGCCACAGGGGATACGAGCAGTACTTC
CDR3aa: CASSIGHRGYEQYF

abundance: -
d_gene: TRBD1
j_gene: TRBJ1-2
v_gene: TRBV5-1
CDR3nt: TGCGCCAGCAGCTATACAGGGGGCGACTATGGCTACACCTTC
CDR3aa: CASSYTGGDYGYTF

abundance: -
d_gene: -
j_gene: TRBJ1-5
v_gene: TRBV3-1
CDR3nt: TGTGCCAGCAGCCAATTCGTCAGCGGCAATCAGCCCCAGCATTTT
CDR3aa: CASSQFVSGNQPQHF

abundance: few
d_gene: TRBD2
j_gene: TRBJ2-7
v_gene: TRBV7-3
CDR3nt: TGTGCCAGCAGCCCCTCCCCTAGCGGGAGCTACGAGCAGTACTTC
CDR3aa: CASSPSPSGSYEQYF

abundance: -
d_gene: TRBD2
j_gene: TRBJ2-1
v_gene: TRBV5-1
CDR3nt: TGCGCCAGCAGCTCCGGAGCGGGAGCCGACAATGAGCAGTTCTTC
CDR3aa: CASSSGAGADNEQFF

abundance: many
d_gene: -
j_gene: TRBJ1-4
v_gene: TRBV12-3/TRBV12-4
CDR3nt: TGTGCCAGCAGTCCAGGAACTGAAAAACTGTTTTTT
CDR3aa: CASSPGTEKLFF

abundance: few
d_gene: -
j_gene: TRBJ1-1
v_gene: TRBV10-3
CDR3nt: TGTGCCATCAGGGATCAGCGGCCTGAAGCTTTCTTT
CDR3aa: CAIRDQRPEAFF

abundance: -
d_gene: -
j_gene: TRBJ2-7
v_gene: TRBV4-3
CDR3nt: TGCGCCAGTTTCCGGTCAGGGAGTCTTTTCTACGAGCAGTACTTC
CDR3aa: CASFRSGSLFYEQYF

abundance: -
d_gene: -
j_gene: TRBJ1-6
v_gene: TRBV3-1
CDR3nt: TGTGCCAGCAGCCAAAACCTGGGAGTGGCTTCACCCCTCCACTTT
CDR3aa: CASSQNLGVASPLHF

abundance: few
d_gene: -
j_gene: TRBJ2-2
v_gene: TRBV19
CDR3nt: TGTGCCAGTAGTATGATCGTGACAGGATACACGCCGAGGACCGGGGAGCTGTTTTTT
CDR3aa: CASSMIVTGYTPRTGELFF

abundance: many
d_gene: -
j_gene: TRBJ2-2
v_gene: TRBV7-9
CDR3nt: TGTGCCAGCACCTCTAGCAGGGCTCCCGGGGAGCTGTTTTTT
CDR3aa: CASTSSRAPGELFF

abundance: few
d_gene: -
j_gene: TRBJ1-4
v_gene: TRBV18
CDR3nt: TGTGCCAGCTCACCAGCGAAAAATAAAAAACTGTTTTTT
CDR3aa: CASSPAKNKKLFF

abundance: many
d_gene: -
j_gene: TRBJ2-3
v_gene: TRBV20-1
CDR3nt: TGCAGTGCTAGAGATCCTACCGATACGCAGTATTTT
CDR3aa: CSARDPTDTQYF

abundance: many
d_gene: -
j_gene: TRBJ2-5
v_gene: TRBV28
CDR3nt: TGTGCCAGCAGTTTAAGGCGCCGTCCGACCCAGTACTTC
CDR3aa: CASSLRRRPTQYF

abundance: few
d_gene: TRBD2
j_gene: TRBJ2-1
v_gene: TRBV7-6
CDR3nt: TGTGCCAGCAGCTTAGATTCCCCCCGACTAGCGAATGAGCAGTTCTTC
CDR3aa: CASSLDSPRLANEQFF

abundance: -
d_gene: TRBD1
j_gene: TRBJ1-1
v_gene: TRBV19
CDR3nt: TGTGCCAGTAGTTACCTATCAGGGGGCAACACTGAAGCTTTCTTT
CDR3aa: CASSYLSGGNTEAFF

abundance: -
d_gene: -
j_gene: TRBJ1-1
v_gene: TRBV27
CDR3nt: TGTGCCAGCAGTAAAACGGTTTACACTGAAGCTTTCTTT
CDR3aa: CASSKTVYTEAFF

abundance: -
d_gene: TRBD2
j_gene: TRBJ2-1
v_gene: TRBV6-5
CDR3nt: TGTGCCAGCAGACCGGGACTAGCGGGAGGGCCGGTCGGTAATGAGCAGTTCTTC
CDR3aa: CASRPGLAGGPVGNEQFF